Listed here are 22 T cell receptor beta chains from one sample, sequenced in a study of OX40 agonist ivuxolimab in advanced cancers. Sequencing was performed with immunoSEQ multiplex PCR; in TCRdb, only in-frame clones are kept and a portion is missing. In the table there are over 30,000 clones, around 82% of which are singletons. Sequences were derived from CD4+ or CD8+ T cells sorted from blood, sampled in a trial of the OX40 agonist ivuxolimab. The receptors were sampled from an adult with an advanced solid tumor such as melanoma, head and neck, liver or kidney cancer.

The genes are TRBV5-1 and TRBJ2-3, with D tentatively TRBD1 (6 bases). Trimming took 2 bases from V and 2 from J, leaving 12 bases between them. This CDR3 has 15 residues. Per germline, CDR1 SGHRS and CDR2 YFSETQ. The CDR3 reads CASSLQQGPTDTQYF. CDR3 DNA: TGCGCCAGCAGCTTACAACAGGGCCCCACAGATACGCAGTATTTT.

The chain joins TRBV10-3 to TRBJ2-2; TRBD1 is a possible D gene (5 bases). Trimming removed 5 bases at V and 6 bases at J, with 7 bases between. Germline V gene data show CDR1 as ENHRY and CDR2 as SYGVKD. The CDR3 loop spans 12 amino acids. CDR3 in amino acids: CAISQGSGELFF. CDR3 sequence (DNA): TGTGCCATCAGTCAGGGATCCGGGGAGCTGTTTTTT.

The CDR3 here is CASSEVRIRGEQFF. Written as DNA, the CDR3 is TGTGCCAGCAGTGAAGTACGCATTCGGGGTGAGCAGTTCTTC. The chain is built from TRBV2 and TRBJ2-1; possibly TRBD2 for D (5 bases). The CDR3 contains 14 residues. V lost 1 base, J lost 9 bases, and 13 bases lay in between. Germline CDR1 and CDR2: SNHLY and FYNNEI. Combining the CDR3 with reference TRBV2 and TRBJ2-1 gives the whole variable domain EPEVTQTPSHQVTQMGQEVILRCVPISNHLYFYWYRQILGQKVEFLVSFYNNEISEKSEIFDDQFSVERPDGSNFTLKIRSTKLEDSAMYFCASSEVRIRGEQFFGPGTRLTVL.

The chain is built from TRBV7-9 and TRBJ2-7, with D unclear. Per the germline V gene, CDR1 is SEHNR and CDR2 is FQNEAQ (reference sequence). The CDR3 totals 11 residues. Trimming removed 0 bases from V and 7 bases from J, with 4 bases in between. The CDR3 nucleotides are TGTGCCAGCAGCTTAGCAGGGGAGCAGTACTTC. Translating gives CASSLAGEQYF.

V gene TRBV6-5 combines with J gene TRBJ1-1, with no clear D. This CDR3 has 12 residues. Germline lookup yields CDR1 MNHEY and CDR2 SVGAGI. V was shortened by 0 bases and J by 8 bases, with 7 bases between the two germline ends. CDR3 residues: CASSYSYREAFF. CDR3 bases: TGTGCCAGCAGTTACTCGTACAGAGAAGCTTTCTTT.

The CDR3 coding sequence is TGTGCCAGTACCCCAAGGACAGGCCACTGGTACTTC. Residues: CASTPRTGHWYF. V gene TRBV19 combines with J gene TRBJ2-5; 7 bases match TRBD1. CDR1 and CDR2 (germline): LNHDA, SQIVND (reference sequence). J gave up 13 bases and V 7 bases, and 12 bases lay outside the gene matches. The CDR3 has 12 amino acids.

The chain has TRBV7-9 and TRBJ1-2; 8 bases map to TRBD1. Trimming at V came to 3 bases and at J to 4 bases, leaving 10 bases not matched to a gene. The CDR3 spans 16 residues. Germline V CDR1 and CDR2: SEHNR, FQNEAQ (reference sequence). This chain's CDR3 is CASSLGQVLSGYGYTF. The CDR3, as DNA: TGTGCCAGCAGCTTGGGACAGGTACTCTCGGGCTATGGCTACACCTTC. Full variable domain (rest looked up from reference TRBV7-9 and TRBJ1-2): DTGVSQNPRHKITKRGQNVTFRCDPISEHNRLYWYRQTLGQGPEFLTYFQNEAQLEKSRLLSDRFSAERPKGSFSTLEIQRTEQGDSAMYLCASSLGQVLSGYGYTFGSGTRLTVV.

The rearrangement links TRBV2 to TRBJ2-7; D call uncertain. The CDR3 has 15 residues. The ends were cut back, 6 bases at V and 2 bases at J, with 17 bases in the middle. Germline values: CDR1 SNHLY, CDR2 FYNNEI. CDR3 protein: CASSAPRALTYEQYF. In DNA, the CDR3 is TGTGCCAGCAGCGCCCCAAGGGCTCTGACCTACGAGCAGTACTTC.

This clone has a handful of counts. V and J are TRBV7-9 and TRBJ1-1; D call uncertain. In germline, CDR1 is SEHNR, CDR2 FQNEAQ (reference sequence). This CDR3 spans 11 amino acids. Trimming took 8 bases from V and 1 from J, leaving 5 bases between them. In DNA, the CDR3 is TGTGCCAGCGGGAGGAACACTGAAGCTTTCTTT. It encodes CASGRNTEAFF.

The V and J genes are TRBV11-3 and TRBJ1-1; tentatively, D is TRBD1 (5 bases). This CDR3 has 15 residues. V lost 4 bases and J lost 6, with 18 bases in between. The V gene's germline CDR1 is SGHNT and CDR2 YENEEA. The CDR3 nucleotides are TGTGCCAGCAGCTCCTCTCCGCGGGGCGACGCTGAAGCTTTCTTT. It is translated as CASSSSPRGDAEAFF.

This chain uses TRBV19 with TRBJ2-7, with D unclear. The germline CDR1 and CDR2 sequences are LNHDA and SQIVND (reference sequence). This CDR3 is 13 amino acids long. Trimming left V 3 bases short and J 1 base short, with 7 bases between. CDR3 in amino acids: CASSIYLSYEQYF. CDR3 sequence (DNA): TGTGCCAGTAGTATTTATCTTTCCTACGAGCAGTACTTC.

Worth noting for this clone: One end of the junction varies from germline; a read error may be responsible. CDR3 sequence (DNA): TGTGCTAGCACGCCCAGAGATACGCAGTATTTT. It translates to CASTPRDTQYF. This rearrangement joins TRBV7-7 to TRBJ2-3; D ambiguous. CDR1 SSHAT and CDR2 FNYEAQ come from the germline V gene (reference sequence). The CDR3 spans 11 residues.

The J gene is TRBJ1-6, the V gene TRBV7-3; 9 nucleotides match TRBD1. This CDR3 contains 15 residues. CDR1 SGHTA and CDR2 FQGTGA come from the germline V gene. V lost 0 bases to trimming and J lost 7 bases; unmatched junction nucleotides: 1. CDR3 nucleotide sequence: TGTGCCAGCAGCTTAACAGGGACAGGGAATTCACCCCTCCACTTT. As protein: CASSLTGTGNSPLHF.

V usage is TRBV14 and J usage is TRBJ2-5; no firm D call. CDR3 length equals 15 residues. V lost 0 bases to trimming and J lost 0 bases, with 8 bases between them. Germline loops: CDR1 SGHDN, CDR2 FVKESK. For the CDR3, the DNA is TGTGCCAGCAGCCAAGATCGAACGTACCAAGAGACCCAGTACTTC. Amino acids: CASSQDRTYQETQYF. Looking up the rest from reference TRBV14 and TRBJ2-5 gives the full variable domain: EAGVTQFPSHSVIEKGQTVTLRCDPISGHDNLYWYRRVMGKEIKFLLHFVKESKQDESGMPNNRFLAERTGGTYSTLKVQPAELEDSGVYFCASSQDRTYQETQYFGPGTRLLVL.

The chain joins TRBV11-2 to TRBJ2-1; tentatively, D is TRBD1 or TRBD2 (6 bases each). The CDR3 is 14 residues long. The germline V gene encodes CDR1 SGHAT and CDR2 FQNNGV. V dropped 3 bases and J dropped 7 bases, with 13 bases sitting between them. The CDR3 bases are TGTGCCAGCAGCTTGGGGGGCCGGGGAAATGAGCAGTTCTTC. Residues: CASSLGGRGNEQFF.

The chain recombines TRBV5-5 with TRBJ1-4, with D unresolved. V lost 1 base and J lost 8, with 9 bases in between. The CDR3 totals 13 residues. In germline, CDR1 is SGHKS, CDR2 YYEKEE (reference sequence). As DNA, the CDR3 is TGTGCCAGCAGCTTGCTGGCAGTCGAAAAACTGTTTTTT. Its protein is CASSLLAVEKLFF.

In its sample, this clone was seen a few times. In nucleotides, the CDR3 is TGCACCAGCACCTTGTTTCCAGGGGACATGAACACTGAAGCTTTCTTT. Protein product: CTSTLFPGDMNTEAFF. The chain recombines TRBV1 with TRBJ1-1; the table's D call, TRBD1, was not checked against the DNA. TRBV1 is labeled a pseudogene. The CDR3 extends over 16 amino acids.

The gene calls are TRBV5-1 and TRBJ2-3; 8 bases match TRBD2. Germline CDR1 is SGHRS and CDR2 is YFSETQ. V shed 3 bases, J shed 5 bases, and the junction held 11 bases outside the gene matches. This CDR3 comprises 16 residues. This chain's CDR3 is CASSSGAGASGDTQYF. The CDR3 nucleotides read TGCGCCAGCAGCTCAGGAGCGGGGGCCTCGGGAGATACGCAGTATTTT.

The rearrangement uses TRBV5-1 and TRBJ2-5; TRBD2 matches at 10 bases. CDR3 length: 15 amino acids. The germline V gene has CDR1 SGHRS and CDR2 YFSETQ. The trim removed 1 base at V and 3 bases at J, leaving 3 bases unmatched. CDR3 sequence reads: CASSLILAGKETQYF. For the CDR3, the DNA is TGCGCCAGCAGCTTGATACTAGCGGGGAAAGAGACCCAGTACTTC.

This clone was found once. This chain connects TRBV6-1 to TRBJ2-2; TRBD2 is a possible D gene (5 bases). V lost 4 bases and J lost 1, with 10 bases in between. In germline, CDR1 is MNHNS, CDR2 SASEGT. The CDR3 runs 15 residues. The CDR3: CASSVTEGNTGELFF. CDR3 nucleotide sequence: TGTGCCAGCAGTGTCACCGAGGGGAACACCGGGGAGCTGTTTTTT.

V gene TRBV7-4 combines with J gene TRBJ1-1; D possibly corresponds to TRBD1 (6 bases). V was clipped by 3 bases and J by 4 bases, with 15 bases between them. The length of the CDR3 is 15 residues. Germline V gene lookup returns CDR1 SGHVT and CDR2 SQSDAQ. The CDR3 coding sequence is TGTGCCAGCAGCTTCCCGGCAGGGGTGGGCACTGAAGCTTTCTTT. Translated: CASSFPAGVGTEAFF.

The chain couples TRBV5-1 to TRBJ2-2, with TRBD2 identical over 10 bases. The CDR3 is 16 amino acids. Germline V CDR1 and CDR2: SGHRS, YFSETQ. V trimming: 0 bases; J trimming: 4 bases; junction bases outside the gene matches: 3. CDR3 coding DNA: TGCGCCAGCAGCTTGGTCGGGACTAGCGTCACCGGGGAGCTGTTTTTT. It is translated as CASSLVGTSVTGELFF.